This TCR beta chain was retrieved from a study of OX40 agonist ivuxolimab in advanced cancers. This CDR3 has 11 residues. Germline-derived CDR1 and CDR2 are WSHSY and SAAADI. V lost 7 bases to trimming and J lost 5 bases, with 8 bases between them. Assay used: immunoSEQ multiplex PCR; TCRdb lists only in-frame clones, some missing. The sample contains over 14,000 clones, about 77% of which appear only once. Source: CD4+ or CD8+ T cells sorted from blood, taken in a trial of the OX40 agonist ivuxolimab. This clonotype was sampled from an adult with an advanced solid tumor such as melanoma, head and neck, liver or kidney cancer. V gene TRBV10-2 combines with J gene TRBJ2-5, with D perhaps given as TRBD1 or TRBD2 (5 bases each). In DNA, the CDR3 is TGCGCCAGCATTCGGGGCGAGACCCAGTACTTC. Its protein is CASIRGETQYF.